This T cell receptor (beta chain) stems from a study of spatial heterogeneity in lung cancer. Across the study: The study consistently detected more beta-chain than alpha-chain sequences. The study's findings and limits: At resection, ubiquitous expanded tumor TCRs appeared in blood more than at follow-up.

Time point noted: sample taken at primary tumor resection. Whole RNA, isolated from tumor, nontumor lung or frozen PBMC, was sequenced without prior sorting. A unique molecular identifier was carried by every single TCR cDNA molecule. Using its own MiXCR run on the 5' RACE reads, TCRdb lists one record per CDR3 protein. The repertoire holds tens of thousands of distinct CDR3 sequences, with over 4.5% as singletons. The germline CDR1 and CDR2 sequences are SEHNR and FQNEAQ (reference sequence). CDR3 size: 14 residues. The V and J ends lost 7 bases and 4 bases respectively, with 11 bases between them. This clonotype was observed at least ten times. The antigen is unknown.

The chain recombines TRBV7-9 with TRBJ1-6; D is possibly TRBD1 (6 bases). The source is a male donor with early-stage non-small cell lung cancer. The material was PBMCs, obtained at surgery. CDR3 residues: CASTAGAYNSPLHF. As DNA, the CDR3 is TGTGCCAGCACCGCAGGGGCTTATAATTCACCCCTCCACTTT.